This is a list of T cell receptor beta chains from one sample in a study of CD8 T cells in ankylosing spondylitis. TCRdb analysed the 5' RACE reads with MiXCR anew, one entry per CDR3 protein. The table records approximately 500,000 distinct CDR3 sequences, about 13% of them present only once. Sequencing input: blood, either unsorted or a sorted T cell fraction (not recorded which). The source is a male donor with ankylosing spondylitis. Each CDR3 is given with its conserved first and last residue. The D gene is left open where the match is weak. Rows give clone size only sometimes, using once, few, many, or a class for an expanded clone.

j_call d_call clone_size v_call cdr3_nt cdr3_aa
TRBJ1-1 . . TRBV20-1 TGCAGTGCTAGAGCGGGGGTCGTCACTGAAGCTTTCTTT CSARAGVVTEAFF
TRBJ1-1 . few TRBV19 TGTGCCAGTAGTCCTACGGTATACACTGAAGCTTTCTTT CASSPTVYTEAFF
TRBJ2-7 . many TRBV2 TGTGCCAGCAGTCACTACCCCCCGACCCGCCCGAACTACGAGCAGTACTTC CASSHYPPTRPNYEQYF
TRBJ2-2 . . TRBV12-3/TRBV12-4 TGTGCCAGCAGGTACAGGGTGCGCACCGGGGAGCTGTTTTTT CASRYRVRTGELFF
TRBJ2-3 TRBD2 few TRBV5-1 TGCGCCAGCACACGGGAGGTGGGTCCAGATACGCAGTATTTT CASTREVGPDTQYF
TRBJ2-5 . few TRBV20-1 TGCAGTGCTAGCCCCGAGGAGGGCCTGGAGACCCAGTACTTC CSASPEEGLETQYF
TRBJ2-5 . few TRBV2 TGTGCCAGCAGTGTTTTAGGGGCAGAGACCCAGTACTTC CASSVLGAETQYF
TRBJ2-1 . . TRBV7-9 TGTGCCAGCAGTTATACGCAGGGGAAGTACAATGAGCAGTTCTTC CASSYTQGKYNEQFF
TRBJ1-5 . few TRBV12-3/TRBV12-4 TGTGCCAGCAGTTCCGAGGGGGGGCCCCAGCATTTT CASSSEGGPQHF
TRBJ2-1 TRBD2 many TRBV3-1 TGTGCCAGCGGAGTACTAGCGGGGTACAATGAGCAGTTCTTC CASGVLAGYNEQFF
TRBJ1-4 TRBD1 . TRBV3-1 TGTGCCAGCAGCCAAGTAGGGACAGGGATGGAAAAACTGTTTTTT CASSQVGTGMEKLFF
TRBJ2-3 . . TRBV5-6 TGTGCCAGCAGCAGTATAGGGGCAGATACGCAGTATTTT CASSSIGADTQYF
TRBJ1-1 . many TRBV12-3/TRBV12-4 TGTGCCAGTAGTCCCCGGGACCCCAACACTGAAGCTTTCTTT CASSPRDPNTEAFF
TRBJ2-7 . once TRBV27 TGTGCCAGCAGTTTAAGTATCGAGGGGGCCTACGAGCAGTACTTC CASSLSIEGAYEQYF
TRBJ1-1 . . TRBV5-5 TGTGCCAGCAGCTTGGTTTCGGGTGAAGCTTTCTTT CASSLVSGEAFF
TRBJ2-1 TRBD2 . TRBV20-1 TGCAGTGCTAGAGACCTAGCGGGAGGATCGAGCTCCTACAATGAGCAGTTCTTC CSARDLAGGSSSYNEQFF
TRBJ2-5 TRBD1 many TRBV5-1 TGCGCCAGCAGCCACGGACAGGGCGGAGAGACCCAGTACTTC CASSHGQGGETQYF
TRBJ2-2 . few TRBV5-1 TGCGCCAGCAGCCAGAACGCAGGAAACACCGGGGAGCTGTTTTTT CASSQNAGNTGELFF
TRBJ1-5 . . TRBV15 TGTGCCACCAGCAGAGTACCCCAGGGGAACCAGCCCCAGCATTTT CATSRVPQGNQPQHF
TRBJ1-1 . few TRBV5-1 TGCGCCAGCAGCTCGTACGAGGTGAACACTGAAGCTTTCTTT CASSSYEVNTEAFF
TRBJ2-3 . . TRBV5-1 TGCGCCAGCAGCGCAAGCGGGCCCCGTACAGATACGCAGTATTTT CASSASGPRTDTQYF
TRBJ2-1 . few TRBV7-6 TGTGCCAGCAGCTCAGCGGCTAGCTCCTACAATGAGCAGTTCTTC CASSSAASSYNEQFF
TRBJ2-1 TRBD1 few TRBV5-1 TGCGCCAGCAGCCCACAGGGGGAGTCCGGTGAGCAGTTCTTC CASSPQGESGEQFF
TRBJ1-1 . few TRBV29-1 TGCAGCGTTGAACTGGGAGGTAACACTGAAGCTTTCTTT CSVELGGNTEAFF
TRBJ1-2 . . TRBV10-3 TGTGCCATCAGTGAGTCGGAGTCAACGGCTTATGGCTACACCTTC CAISESESTAYGYTF
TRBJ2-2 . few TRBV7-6 TGTGCCAGCAGTTTATCAGGTTACCCCACCGGGGAGCTGTTTTTT CASSLSGYPTGELFF
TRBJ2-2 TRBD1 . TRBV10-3 TGTGCCATCAGGGGGACAGCCACCGGGGAGCTGTTTTTT CAIRGTATGELFF
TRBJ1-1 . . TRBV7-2 TGTGCCAGCAGCTTATTGGAGGGCACTGAAGCTTTCTTT CASSLLEGTEAFF
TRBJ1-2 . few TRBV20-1 TGCAGTGCTAGAGATGGGGGGTATAGCTATGGCTACACCTTC CSARDGGYSYGYTF
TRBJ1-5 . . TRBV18 TGTGCCAGCTCACAGCAGGGTACTAGTCAGCCCCAGCATTTT CASSQQGTSQPQHF
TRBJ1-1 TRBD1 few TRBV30 TGTGCCTGGTCTGTAGGGACAGCAATTGAAGCTTTCTTT CAWSVGTAIEAFF
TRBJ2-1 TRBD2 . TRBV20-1 TGCAGTGCCCACATAGCGGGAGTGGGCAATGAGCAGTTCTTC CSAHIAGVGNEQFF
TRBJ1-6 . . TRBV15 TGTGCCACCAGTATGCGACAGCAATCACCCCTCCACTTT CATSMRQQSPLHF
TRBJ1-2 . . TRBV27 TGTGCCAGCAGCCAGAACAGGGTGGGGGGCTACACCTTC CASSQNRVGGYTF
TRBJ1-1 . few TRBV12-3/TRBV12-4 TGTGCCAGCACCCCTATGAGTGAGACTGAAGCTTTCTTT CASTPMSETEAFF
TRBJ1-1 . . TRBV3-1 TGTGCCAGCAGCCATAATGGGATGAACACTGAAGCTTTCTTT CASSHNGMNTEAFF
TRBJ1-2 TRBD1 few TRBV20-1 TGCAGTGCTAGTCGGGCAGGGGGCTATGGCTACACCTTC CSASRAGGYGYTF
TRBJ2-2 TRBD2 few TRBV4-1 TGCGCCAGCAGCCAAGAAGCTAGCGGGAGAAAGGCCGGGGAGCTGTTTTTT CASSQEASGRKAGELFF
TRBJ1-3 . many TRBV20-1 TGCAGTGCTAGAGGTCCACAGGGAAGGAAAGGAAACACCATATATTTT CSARGPQGRKGNTIYF
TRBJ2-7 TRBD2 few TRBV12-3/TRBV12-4 TGTGCCAGCAGGACTAGCGGGAGAGGCTACGAGCAGTACTTC CASRTSGRGYEQYF
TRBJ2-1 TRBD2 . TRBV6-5 TGTGCCAGCAGTTACGCCCCGCTAGCGGGAGGGGGCAATGAGCAGTTCTTC CASSYAPLAGGGNEQFF
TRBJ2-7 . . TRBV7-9 TGTGCCAGCGGACCATTCTATAACTACGAGCAGTACTTC CASGPFYNYEQYF
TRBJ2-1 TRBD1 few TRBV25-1 TGTGCCAGCAGTGAATTGAGACAGGGCCCTTACAATGAGCAGTTCTTC CASSELRQGPYNEQFF
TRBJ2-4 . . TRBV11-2 TGTGCCAGCAGCCCACTCAGGGTTCACGCCAAAAACATTCAGTACTTC CASSPLRVHAKNIQYF
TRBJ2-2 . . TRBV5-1 TGCGCCAGCAGCGTTGGCGACCTGAACACCGGGGAGCTGTTTTTT CASSVGDLNTGELFF
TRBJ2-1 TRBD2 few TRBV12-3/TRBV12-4 TGTGCCAGCAGTTTACAGACTAGCGGGAGATTCGACAATGAGCAGTTCTTC CASSLQTSGRFDNEQFF